The TCR beta chain described here comes from a study of post-analysis software for immune sequencing data. A note on this clonotype: The antigen is not known.

Study findings and constraints: Controls had significantly higher normalized Chao1 diversity than multiple sclerosis patients. Batch-matched samples strongly co-clustered by F measure.

Libraries were made from TCR beta cDNA, and they carried unique molecular identifiers. When about 1 to 11 million T cells were used, they gave roughly 500,000 cDNA molecules. TCRdb reprocessed the PCR reads via MiXCR and lists one record per CDR3 protein. Among hundreds of thousands of distinct CDR3 sequences listed, around 50% were seen once. This TCR came from a girl between 5 and 17 years old with multiple sclerosis. Material for sequencing was blood.

CDR3 in DNA: TGTGCCAGCAGGACAGGGGGACATAGCACAGATACGCAGTATTTT. Encoded protein: CASRTGGHSTDTQYF. J is TRBJ2-3 and V is TRBV2, with 9 bases aligning to TRBD1. This CDR3 has 15 amino acids. V was clipped by 6 bases and J by 0 bases; unmatched bases: 4. Germline lookup yields CDR1 SNHLY and CDR2 FYNNEI.